The 14 T cell receptor beta chains listed next were all sequenced from one sample in a study of vaccination and CD4 T cells after COVID-19. Treatment reported: approximately nine-day PBMC culture with coronavirus spike peptide pools or control peptides (ViraFEST assay). Their recognized antigens are unknown. At the Johns Hopkins FTIC core, DNA taken from cultured CD4+ T cells was sequenced by way of the Oncomine TCR Beta short-read assay. TCRdb re-analysed the PCR reads in MiXCR, keeping a single row per CDR3 protein. The sample records more than 7,000 distinct CDR3 sequences, 45% to 60% being singletons. The specimen was CD4+ T cells from blood, cultured in vitro. The receptor set was obtained from a human donor who had recovered from COVID-19.

The genes are TRBV6-2 or TRBV6-3 and TRBJ2-5; perhaps TRBD1 as D (6 bases). CDR1 is MNHEY and CDR2 is SVGEGT in the germline V gene. This CDR3 is built from 14 residues. With 8 bases removed from V and 5 bases from J, the gap between germline ends came to 18 bases. This CDR3 is CASWTWGPRETQYF. For the CDR3, the DNA is TGTGCCAGCTGGACTTGGGGGCCACGGGAGACCCAGTACTTC.

The sample holds a few counts of this clonotype. The chain has TRBV10-1 and TRBJ2-6; the match to TRBD1 covers 7 bases. There are 15 residues in the CDR3. Trimming took 3 bases from V and 2 from J; bases not matched to a gene: 1. Per the germline V gene, CDR1 is WNHNN and CDR2 is SYGVQD (reference sequence). CDR3 DNA: TGCGCCAGCAGTGACAGGGGGACTGGGGCCAACGTCCTGACTTTC. This gives the protein CASSDRGTGANVLTF.

The chain employs TRBV18 and TRBJ2-1, with 12 bases identical to TRBD2. V lost 2 bases to trimming and J lost 8 bases; unmatched junction nucleotides: 4. Germline CDR1 is KGHSH and CDR2 is LQKENI. This CDR3 is 15 amino acids long. CDR3: CASSPRTSGKDEQFF. CDR3 in DNA: TGTGCCAGCTCACCAAGGACTAGCGGGAAGGATGAGCAGTTCTTC. Using reference TRBV18 and TRBJ2-1 for the parts outside the CDR3, the full variable domain is NAGVMQNPRHLVRRRGQEARLRCSPMKGHSHVYWYRQLPEEGLKFMVYLQKENIIDESGMPKERFSAEFPKEGPSILRIQQVVRGDSAAYFCASSPRTSGKDEQFFGPGTRLTVL.

This clonotype has a handful of counts. This chain links TRBV27 with TRBJ2-5; 10 bases are a match to TRBD2. The germline V gene encodes CDR1 MNHEY and CDR2 SMNVEV (reference sequence). Germline trimming cut 3 bases from V and 5 bases from J; bases unmatched to any gene: 6. This CDR3 is 15 amino acids long. CDR3 coding DNA: TGTGCCAGCAGTTTCACTAGCGGGGTTCAGGAGACCCAGTACTTC. Translation gives CASSFTSGVQETQYF.

The rearrangement links TRBV27 to TRBJ1-1; possibly TRBD1 for D (6 bases). The CDR3 extends over 15 amino acids. The ends were cut back, 3 bases at V and 8 bases at J, with 19 bases in the middle. The germline V gene has CDR1 MNHEY and CDR2 SMNVEV (reference sequence). The CDR3 protein is CASSLTSQGRGEAFF. The CDR3, as DNA: TGTGCCAGCAGTTTGACTTCACAGGGAAGGGGAGAAGCTTTCTTT.

Only a few counts were recorded for this clonotype. The rearrangement joins TRBV6-1 to TRBJ1-6, with a possible D match to TRBD1 (6 bases). CDR3 length equals 13 residues. V lost 7 bases and J 9 bases, leaving 13 bases between the germline ends. Looked up from germline, CDR1 is MNHNS and CDR2 is SASEGT. The CDR3 bases are TGTGCCAGCACCAAAACAGGGCTTTCACCCCTCCACTTT. Protein: CASTKTGLSPLHF.

In this sample, this clonotype turned up a few times. The chain uses TRBV9 and TRBJ1-1; 7 bases fit TRBD1. CDR3 length: 14 residues. The V and J ends lost 4 bases and 6 bases, in that order; junction bases with no gene match: 9. Looked up from germline, CDR1 is SGDLS and CDR2 is YYNGEE. In DNA form, the CDR3 reads TGTGCCAGCAGCCCAGGGGGGCGGCGGGCTGAAGCTTTCTTT. Translated, it gives CASSPGGRRAEAFF. Variable domain in full (rest from reference TRBV9 and TRBJ1-1): DSGVTQTPKHLITATGQRVTLRCSPRSGDLSVYWYQQSLDQGLQFLIQYYNGEERAKGNILERFSAQQFPDLHSELNLSSLELGDSALYFCASSPGGRRAEAFFGQGTRLTVV.

The gene calls are TRBV12-3 or TRBV12-4 and TRBJ2-7; 8 bases line up with TRBD2. CDR3 length: 15 residues. The junction had 11 bases not matched to a gene; V was cut back by 8 bases and J by 2 bases. This CDR3 is CASGGKAGATYEQYF. CDR3 nucleotide sequence: TGTGCCAGCGGGGGGAAAGCGGGAGCGACCTACGAGCAGTACTTC.

This clonotype has just a few counts. CDR3 nucleotides: TGTGCCAGCAGTTTCTACCTCGGGGGATCTGGGGCCAACGTCCTGACTTTC. Translated, it gives CASSFYLGGSGANVLTF. This chain joins TRBV6-5 and TRBJ2-6, with a possible D match to TRBD2 (6 bases). Germline assignment: CDR1 MNHEY and CDR2 SVGAGI. V gave up 4 bases and J gave up 1 base, with 14 bases separating them. The CDR3 runs to 17 residues.

This clonotype was counted only a few times. V gene TRBV7-2 combines with J gene TRBJ2-3; D remains ambiguous. V lost 8 bases and J lost 1, with 16 bases in between. Germline lookup yields CDR1 SGHTA and CDR2 FQGNSA. CDR3 length equals 15 residues. CDR3 sequence: CASGKSQVGTDTQYF. DNA for the CDR3: TGTGCCAGCGGGAAGAGTCAGGTGGGCACAGATACGCAGTATTTT.

This sequence joins TRBV24-1 and TRBJ2-7; D is unresolved. The CDR3 consists of 14 residues. Germline V CDR1 and CDR2: KGHDR, SFDVKD. The germline V and J ends were trimmed by 7 bases and 3 bases, with 15 bases remaining between them. DNA of the CDR3: TGTGCCACCAGCCCGGAGCCGGTGGGCTACGAGCAGTACTTC. This sequence encodes CATSPEPVGYEQYF.

The rearrangement uses TRBV24-1 and TRBJ1-3; TRBD1 agrees at 7 bases. J was trimmed by 0 bases and V by 7 bases; bases with no gene match: 8. The germline CDR1 and CDR2 sequences are KGHDR and SFDVKD. The CDR3 runs 16 residues. CDR3 DNA sequence: TGTGCCACCAGCAGCTCTCGACAGGGCTCTGGAAACACCATATATTTT. Its translation: CATSSSRQGSGNTIYF.

The chain joins TRBV7-2 to TRBJ1-1; 9 positions agree with TRBD1. This CDR3 has 16 residues. The germline V gene encodes CDR1 SGHTA and CDR2 FQGNSA. The J segment lost 2 bases and the V segment lost 3 bases, leaving 7 bases of the junction unmatched. The CDR3 DNA reads TGTGCCAGCAGCTTCCTACCGGGACAGGGAAACACTGAAGCTTTCTTT. Translated: CASSFLPGQGNTEAFF. Looking up the rest from reference TRBV7-2 and TRBJ1-1 gives the full variable domain: GAGVSQSPSNKVTEKGKDVELRCDPISGHTALYWYRQSLGQGLEFLIYFQGNSAPDKSGLPSDRFSAERTGGSVSTLTIQRTQQEDSAVYLCASSFLPGQGNTEAFFGQGTRLTVV.

This clonotype was recorded a few times. The chain combines TRBV5-8 with TRBJ1-6; the match to TRBD1 covers 8 bases. The CDR3 spans 15 residues. Germline V lookup: CDR1 SGHTS, CDR2 YDEGEE. Losses at the gene ends were 6 bases for V and 2 bases for J; bases not matched to a gene: 4. CDR3: CASTKQGAYNSPLHF. In DNA, the CDR3 is TGTGCCAGCACCAAACAGGGGGCCTATAATTCACCCCTCCACTTT. Drawing the rest from reference TRBV5-8 and TRBJ1-6, the complete variable domain is EAGVTQSPTHLIKTRGQQATLRCSPISGHTSVYWYQQALGLGLQFLLWYDEGEERNRGNFPPRFSGRQFPNYSSELNVNALELEDSALYLCASTKQGAYNSPLHFGNGTRLTVT.